The T cell receptor beta chain described here comes from a study of cytomegalovirus exposure and HLA in healthy donors. Study details: Later, an analysis reported that the 95 to 150 validation repertoires had used the same platform as the approximately 690 first-cohort repertoires. Findings of the study overall: Rare TCR sequences dominated, though some public TCRs recurred in many donors. A few chains tied to CMV proved CMV antigen-specific in vitro.

Germline loops: CDR1 SQVTM, CDR2 ANQGSEA. V was pared by 2 bases and J by 3 bases, with 11 bases between. The CDR3 has 14 amino acids. This clone has a single count. Its antigen is unknown. TCRdb's table, derived via immunoSEQ multiplex PCR, lists solely in-frame clones and lacks some. Of some 190,000 clones in the sample, 86% were seen once. A roughly 120-subject validation cohort, separate from the approximately 690-subject first cohort, supplied the donors. The genes are TRBV29-1 and TRBJ1-5; tentative D call: TRBD1 (5 bases). This sequence originates from a woman aged 18-29 years in good health and CMV-seronegative. What was sequenced was PBMCs. The CDR3 loop is CSVETGPTNQPQHF. CDR3 nucleotide sequence: TGCAGCGTTGAAACAGGACCCACCAATCAGCCCCAGCATTTT. Supplemented by reference TRBV29-1 and TRBJ1-5, the full variable domain reads SAVISQKPSRDICQRGTSLTIQCQVDSQVTMMFWYRQQPGQSLTLIATANQGSEATYESGFVIDKFPISRPNLTFSTLTVSNMSPEDSSIYLCSVETGPTNQPQHFGDGTRLSIL.